This is a list of T cell receptor beta chains from one sample in a study of regulatory T cells in long-lasting Graves disease. TCRdb itself ran the multiplex PCR reads through MiXCR, one entry per CDR3 protein. The sample has roughly 430,000 distinct CDR3 sequences, 21% seen once. Sequencing was performed on peripheral blood mononuclear cells (PBMCs), taken when the disease was refractory, from a patient treated with antithyroid drugs. The receptors originated from a female donor with Graves disease. The conserved cysteine and the conserved F or W are not part of the CDR3 here. Each record gives: J gene, V gene, clone size, CDR3 protein. Clone size is not always given. Where it is, it says once, few, many or a class for expanded clones.

>TRBJ2-7|TRBV7-8|-
ASSQLAGGAYEQY
>TRBJ2-5|TRBV20-1|-
SARDLGLAGVQETQY
>TRBJ1-2|TRBV29-1|-
STEAPNYGYT
>TRBJ2-2|TRBV5-6|few
ASSLVSGERTGELF
>TRBJ1-5|TRBV12-3/TRBV12-4|-
ASRLGQGNQPQH
>TRBJ1-4|TRBV20-1|many
SATTGGATNEKLF
>TRBJ2-3|TRBV20-1|few
SAREGRVAGLDTQY
>TRBJ2-2|TRBV19|-
ATAHQNTGELF
>TRBJ2-5|TRBV6-9|few
ASSYLPNTPAGVRETQY
>TRBJ2-7|TRBV2|-
ARGTKTGTSGEQY
>TRBJ2-7|TRBV18|-
ANSPSDRAYEQY
>TRBJ1-6|TRBV9|-
ASSFRPRTPNSPLH
>TRBJ1-5|TRBV20-1|-
SSSPGSNQPQH
>TRBJ2-4|TRBV3-1|many
ASSQERMSPQNIQY
>TRBJ2-2|TRBV5-1|few
ASSYRTRGNSAGELF
>TRBJ1-5|TRBV6-1|-
ASSEAQGVRNQPQH
>TRBJ2-3|TRBV4-1|-
ASSQRGSGDTQY
>TRBJ1-2|TRBV28|many
ASSLPDRGIWGYT
>TRBJ2-7|TRBV19|few
ASSITGEDEQY
>TRBJ1-2|TRBV29-1|-
SVQRGDYGYT
>TRBJ2-7|TRBV28|many
ASSIDDRADSYEQY
>TRBJ1-6|TRBV28|many
ASSFHWTGGASSYNSPLH
>TRBJ2-1|TRBV5-6|-
ASSPGTGRRNEQF
>TRBJ1-3|TRBV28|few
ASSLSTGNTIY
>TRBJ2-7|TRBV7-2|many
ASSNGLAPSYEQY
>TRBJ2-7|TRBV6-1|many
ASSDTGTGRYEQY
>TRBJ1-5|TRBV20-1|-
SASPIGGKQPQH
>TRBJ1-6|TRBV6-1|many
ASSRDRAVYNSPLH
>TRBJ2-3|TRBV27|-
ASGWDNSDTQY
>TRBJ2-1|TRBV10-2|-
ASRGLAGGPGHNEQF
>TRBJ1-2|TRBV28|many
ASRERHGYT
>TRBJ1-2|TRBV28|many
ASRKTGIGYGYT
>TRBJ2-4|TRBV28|many
AILLTGTGGENIQY
>TRBJ1-2|TRBV27|-
ASSLKGRGYT
>TRBJ1-4|TRBV28|many
ASTTPSGDNEKLF
>TRBJ2-3|TRBV30|-
AWSTWSKGPSTDTQY
>TRBJ2-5|TRBV14|-
ASSQDQYGQAQETQY
>TRBJ2-3|TRBV13|-
ASSQWGDTQY
>TRBJ2-2|TRBV11-2|-
ASSPVVGGANTGELF
>TRBJ1-2|TRBV7-9|few
ASSLSSAVYGYT
>TRBJ2-5|TRBV14|many
ASSQDGGWLTSGLSVTQY
>TRBJ2-7|TRBV5-4|-
ASGLDRIDEQY
>TRBJ1-2|TRBV6-5|-
AGSYSTPGTGGSSYGYT
>TRBJ2-5|TRBV24-1|many
ATSDLPRDLRETQY
>TRBJ1-5|TRBV28|-
ASSPRRGLGNQPQH
>TRBJ1-6|TRBV28|many
ASSSQPWDRLSPLH